These T cell receptor beta chains were read from a single sample in a study of T-cell reconstitution after alpha-beta-depleted transplantation in children. Using its own MiXCR run on the PCR reads, TCRdb lists one record per CDR3 protein. The sample gives hundreds of thousands of distinct CDR3 sequences, under 15% of which show up once; 0.75% to 0.85% is in the top ten. Sequenced here: PBMCs, sampled before TCRalphabeta/CD19-depleted stem cell transplant. The receptor set was obtained from a girl aged 2 to 9 with congenital amegakaryocytic thrombocytopenia, due to receive a stem cell transplant. Both conserved end residues are part of each CDR3. Each record gives: V gene, clone size, D gene, J gene, CDR3 DNA, CDR3 protein. D genes are given only for firm matches. Where a row states a size, it is once, few, many or the class of an expanded clone; other rows omit it.

v_call: TRBV20-1
clone_size: few
d_call: .
j_call: TRBJ1-3
cdr3_nt: TGCAGTGCTCCTAAAGGAGCTGGAAACACCATATATTTT
cdr3_aa: CSAPKGAGNTIYF

v_call: TRBV27
clone_size: .
d_call: TRBD2
j_call: TRBJ2-7
cdr3_nt: TGTGCCAGCAGTCCCGAGCGGGAGAGGACCTACGAGCAGTACTTC
cdr3_aa: CASSPERERTYEQYF

v_call: TRBV20-1
clone_size: .
d_call: .
j_call: TRBJ2-5
cdr3_nt: TGCAGTGCTCTTTACGGGGAGACCCAGTACTTC
cdr3_aa: CSALYGETQYF

v_call: TRBV5-1
clone_size: many
d_call: .
j_call: TRBJ1-1
cdr3_nt: TGCGCCAGCAGCTCCGGTATGAGGAGAAACACTGAAGCTTTCTTT
cdr3_aa: CASSSGMRRNTEAFF

v_call: TRBV20-1
clone_size: many
d_call: TRBD2
j_call: TRBJ2-1
cdr3_nt: TGCAGTGCTTGGACTAGCGGGAGGGTCGAGGTCAATGAGCAGTTCTTC
cdr3_aa: CSAWTSGRVEVNEQFF

v_call: TRBV2
clone_size: .
d_call: .
j_call: TRBJ2-6
cdr3_nt: TGTGCCAGCAGTGAAGCGCTTCTCATAGAACTCAGCTCTGGGGCCAACGTCCTGACTTTC
cdr3_aa: CASSEALLIELSSGANVLTF

v_call: TRBV12-3/TRBV12-4
clone_size: many
d_call: .
j_call: TRBJ2-7
cdr3_nt: TGTGCCAGCAGTCCCGAGTGGCACAGCTCCTACGAGCAGTACTTC
cdr3_aa: CASSPEWHSSYEQYF

v_call: TRBV12-3/TRBV12-4
clone_size: many
d_call: .
j_call: TRBJ2-2
cdr3_nt: TGTGCCAGTAACATACAGGGCCCCACCGGGGAGCTGTTTTTT
cdr3_aa: CASNIQGPTGELFF

v_call: TRBV20-1
clone_size: many
d_call: .
j_call: TRBJ2-7
cdr3_nt: TGCAGTGCGGGAAGGTACGAGCAGTACTTC
cdr3_aa: CSAGRYEQYF

v_call: TRBV9
clone_size: .
d_call: .
j_call: TRBJ1-2
cdr3_nt: TGTGCCAGCACCGAAAACCCGGGCCCTTCCTATGGCTACACCTTC
cdr3_aa: CASTENPGPSYGYTF

v_call: TRBV20-1
clone_size: many
d_call: .
j_call: TRBJ1-6
cdr3_nt: TGCAGTGCCTTGGGGGCGAATTCACCCCTCCACTTT
cdr3_aa: CSALGANSPLHF

v_call: TRBV12-3/TRBV12-4
clone_size: many
d_call: .
j_call: TRBJ1-1
cdr3_nt: TGTGCCAGCAGTTTGGGGTTACGGGGGAAGAACACTGAAGCTTTCTTT
cdr3_aa: CASSLGLRGKNTEAFF

v_call: TRBV7-2
clone_size: many
d_call: TRBD1
j_call: TRBJ1-4
cdr3_nt: TGTGCCAGCAGCTCCGACAGGGGGGGTGAAAAACTGTTTTTT
cdr3_aa: CASSSDRGGEKLFF

v_call: TRBV7-6
clone_size: few
d_call: .
j_call: TRBJ2-7
cdr3_nt: TGTGCCAGCAGCCCAAAACCCCTTTTTTTATCCTACGAGCAGTACTTC
cdr3_aa: CASSPKPLFLSYEQYF

v_call: TRBV20-1
clone_size: many
d_call: .
j_call: TRBJ2-7
cdr3_nt: TGCAGTGCTACTGATTCGGGCCACGGGGACTACGAGCAGTACTTC
cdr3_aa: CSATDSGHGDYEQYF

v_call: TRBV10-3
clone_size: many
d_call: .
j_call: TRBJ2-2
cdr3_nt: TGTGCCATCAGTCCTTTGACCGGGGAGCTGTTTTTT
cdr3_aa: CAISPLTGELFF

v_call: TRBV11-2
clone_size: .
d_call: .
j_call: TRBJ2-1
cdr3_nt: TGTGCCAGCAGCTTAGATTTCCTAGCGTCGGCCCTTAGAAATGAGCAGTTCTTC
cdr3_aa: CASSLDFLASALRNEQFF

v_call: TRBV7-2
clone_size: many
d_call: TRBD1
j_call: TRBJ1-1
cdr3_nt: TGTGCCAGCAGCTTCTCAGGGGGCAATCTGGCTGAAGCTTTCTTT
cdr3_aa: CASSFSGGNLAEAFF

v_call: TRBV20-1
clone_size: many
d_call: .
j_call: TRBJ2-1
cdr3_nt: TGCAGTGCTAGCGTGCGGAATGAGCAGTTCTTC
cdr3_aa: CSASVRNEQFF

v_call: TRBV7-2
clone_size: many
d_call: TRBD2
j_call: TRBJ2-1
cdr3_nt: TGTGCCAGCAGCCCGACGACTAGCCTTACCTACAATGAGCAGTTCTTC
cdr3_aa: CASSPTTSLTYNEQFF

v_call: TRBV28
clone_size: many
d_call: .
j_call: TRBJ2-1
cdr3_nt: TGTGCCAGCCACCCTCACCGGGACATCCATGAGCAGTTCTTC
cdr3_aa: CASHPHRDIHEQFF

v_call: TRBV20-1
clone_size: many
d_call: .
j_call: TRBJ2-7
cdr3_nt: TGCAGTGCTAGAGATCTAGCGAAGAGCTCCTACGAGCAGTACTTC
cdr3_aa: CSARDLAKSSYEQYF

v_call: TRBV4-2
clone_size: many
d_call: .
j_call: TRBJ2-1
cdr3_nt: TGTGCCAGCAGCCCCGGGACCAGCCATAATGAGCAGTTCTTC
cdr3_aa: CASSPGTSHNEQFF

v_call: TRBV20-1
clone_size: many
d_call: .
j_call: TRBJ2-7
cdr3_nt: TGCAGTGCTAGAGATCACGGCAGGGTCTACGAGCAGTACTTC
cdr3_aa: CSARDHGRVYEQYF

v_call: TRBV5-1
clone_size: many
d_call: TRBD2
j_call: TRBJ2-3
cdr3_nt: TGCGCCAGCAGCTTGGGGATATTTGTAACTAGCGAGAATACGCAGTATTTT
cdr3_aa: CASSLGIFVTSENTQYF

v_call: TRBV27
clone_size: .
d_call: TRBD1
j_call: TRBJ2-7
cdr3_nt: TGTGCCAGCAGTTCCGGTCGGACAGGGTCCTCCTACGAGCAGTACTTC
cdr3_aa: CASSSGRTGSSYEQYF

v_call: TRBV19
clone_size: .
d_call: .
j_call: TRBJ2-1
cdr3_nt: TGTGCCAGTAAAGCGGGTGTGGCGTCGAATGAGCAGTTCTTC
cdr3_aa: CASKAGVASNEQFF

v_call: TRBV29-1
clone_size: many
d_call: .
j_call: TRBJ2-6
cdr3_nt: TGCAGCGTACAAACTGGGGCCAACGTCCTGACTTTC
cdr3_aa: CSVQTGANVLTF

v_call: TRBV15
clone_size: few
d_call: TRBD1
j_call: TRBJ2-7
cdr3_nt: TGTGCCACCCGGGACAGGGACTACGAGCAGTACTTC
cdr3_aa: CATRDRDYEQYF

v_call: TRBV6-1
clone_size: many
d_call: TRBD2
j_call: TRBJ2-3
cdr3_nt: TGTGCCAGCTCCACTAGCGAGTGGACGGATACGCAGTATTTT
cdr3_aa: CASSTSEWTDTQYF

v_call: TRBV5-1
clone_size: .
d_call: .
j_call: TRBJ2-7
cdr3_nt: TGCGCCAGCAGCTGGGACGTCGGCGGATTCTACGAGCAGTACTTC
cdr3_aa: CASSWDVGGFYEQYF

v_call: TRBV29-1
clone_size: few
d_call: .
j_call: TRBJ1-1
cdr3_nt: TGCAGCGTTCAGGGATTAGAAGGTGAAGCTTTCTTT
cdr3_aa: CSVQGLEGEAFF

v_call: TRBV27
clone_size: .
d_call: .
j_call: TRBJ2-3
cdr3_nt: TGTCCCAGCAGTTCCTCGGACCTGGGTGTTTCCGATACGCAGTATTTT
cdr3_aa: CPSSSSDLGVSDTQYF

v_call: TRBV4-1
clone_size: many
d_call: .
j_call: TRBJ2-4
cdr3_nt: TGCGCCAGCAGCCAAGGGGAGCTAGCCAAAAACATTCAGTACTTC
cdr3_aa: CASSQGELAKNIQYF

v_call: TRBV27
clone_size: .
d_call: TRBD1
j_call: TRBJ1-5
cdr3_nt: TGTGCCAGCAGCCAATCGGGAACAGGGGTAAGGTTTATGGATCAGCCCCAGCATTTT
cdr3_aa: CASSQSGTGVRFMDQPQHF

v_call: TRBV4-1
clone_size: few
d_call: .
j_call: TRBJ2-7
cdr3_nt: TGCGCCAGCAGCCCGTTACGGGGGTACGAGCAGTACTTC
cdr3_aa: CASSPLRGYEQYF

v_call: TRBV5-8
clone_size: few
d_call: .
j_call: TRBJ1-2
cdr3_nt: TGTGCCAGCAGCTTGAAGACCTATGGCTACACCTTC
cdr3_aa: CASSLKTYGYTF

v_call: TRBV7-9
clone_size: many
d_call: TRBD1
j_call: TRBJ2-2
cdr3_nt: TGTGCCAGCAGCTTAGGAGGACAGGGCCGAACCGGGGAGCTGTTTTTT
cdr3_aa: CASSLGGQGRTGELFF

v_call: TRBV12-3/TRBV12-4
clone_size: many
d_call: .
j_call: TRBJ2-5
cdr3_nt: TGTGCCAGCAGTTTGTCTGGGCGGGACCAAGAGACCCAGTACTTC
cdr3_aa: CASSLSGRDQETQYF

v_call: TRBV28
clone_size: .
d_call: .
j_call: TRBJ2-6
cdr3_nt: TGTGCCAGCTACTCTGGGGCCAACGTCCTGACTTTC
cdr3_aa: CASYSGANVLTF

v_call: TRBV5-1
clone_size: .
d_call: .
j_call: TRBJ2-3
cdr3_nt: TGCGCCAGCAGCTTGGCCGTGGCACCGACAGATACGCAGTATTTT
cdr3_aa: CASSLAVAPTDTQYF

v_call: TRBV6-1
clone_size: many
d_call: .
j_call: TRBJ2-1
cdr3_nt: TGTGCCAGCAGCCCAACCGGGGGGCGGTTCGTCAACAATGAGCAGTTCTTC
cdr3_aa: CASSPTGGRFVNNEQFF

v_call: TRBV5-1
clone_size: few
d_call: .
j_call: TRBJ1-1
cdr3_nt: TGCGCCAGCAGCCCAGGACTGGGGGGAGGAGGCACTGAAGCTTTCTTT
cdr3_aa: CASSPGLGGGGTEAFF

v_call: TRBV20-1
clone_size: few
d_call: .
j_call: TRBJ2-1
cdr3_nt: TGCAGTGCTAGGAGAATAACCGAGGGTGAGCAGTTCTTC
cdr3_aa: CSARRITEGEQFF

v_call: TRBV7-9
clone_size: many
d_call: .
j_call: TRBJ2-5
cdr3_nt: TGTGCCAGCAGCTCTCAATCGGGCCAAGAGACCCAGTACTTC
cdr3_aa: CASSSQSGQETQYF

v_call: TRBV6-5
clone_size: many
d_call: .
j_call: TRBJ2-3
cdr3_nt: TGTGCCAGCAGTTACGTTGCGGGCTCGGGGGATACGCAGTATTTT
cdr3_aa: CASSYVAGSGDTQYF

v_call: TRBV12-3/TRBV12-4
clone_size: many
d_call: .
j_call: TRBJ2-1
cdr3_nt: TGTGCCAGCAGTCCCCGTTACGATAATGAGCAGTTCTTC
cdr3_aa: CASSPRYDNEQFF

v_call: TRBV7-9
clone_size: .
d_call: .
j_call: TRBJ2-3
cdr3_nt: TGTGCCAGCAGCCCCCAGTATATGGCGGATACGCAGTATTTT
cdr3_aa: CASSPQYMADTQYF

v_call: TRBV27
clone_size: .
d_call: .
j_call: TRBJ1-1
cdr3_nt: TGTGCCAGCAACCGGGGCAGGGGCCTCACTGAAGCTTTCTTT
cdr3_aa: CASNRGRGLTEAFF

v_call: TRBV10-3
clone_size: many
d_call: .
j_call: TRBJ2-1
cdr3_nt: TGTGCCATCAGTTCCTCTAGCTTCTCTGTATATGGCAATGAGCAGTTCTTC
cdr3_aa: CAISSSSFSVYGNEQFF

v_call: TRBV20-1
clone_size: many
d_call: TRBD2
j_call: TRBJ2-3
cdr3_nt: TGCAGTGCTAGGGAGCTCACGACTAGCGGGACCCGGCGGGGCACAGATACGCAGTATTTT
cdr3_aa: CSARELTTSGTRRGTDTQYF

v_call: TRBV7-9
clone_size: .
d_call: .
j_call: TRBJ2-1
cdr3_nt: TGTGCCAGCAGCTTAGACAGGGAATACTACAATGAGCAGTTCTTC
cdr3_aa: CASSLDREYYNEQFF

v_call: TRBV29-1
clone_size: .
d_call: .
j_call: TRBJ2-5
cdr3_nt: TGCAGCGTTGATCGAACAGGAGGAGCAGAGACCCAGTACTTC
cdr3_aa: CSVDRTGGAETQYF

v_call: TRBV12-3/TRBV12-4
clone_size: many
d_call: .
j_call: TRBJ1-6
cdr3_nt: TGTGCCAGCAGTCGAAGGGGGTTGGGTCTTTCCAGCAAACTCGGATCACCCCTCCACTTT
cdr3_aa: CASSRRGLGLSSKLGSPLHF

v_call: TRBV7-8
clone_size: few
d_call: .
j_call: TRBJ2-3
cdr3_nt: TGTGCCAGCAGCTTAAGAGGCTACCCGGCGGACACAGATACGCAGTATTTT
cdr3_aa: CASSLRGYPADTDTQYF

v_call: TRBV5-5
clone_size: few
d_call: TRBD2
j_call: TRBJ2-3
cdr3_nt: TGTGCCAGCAGCGAGGATGCGGGAGGCGCAGATACGCAGTATTTT
cdr3_aa: CASSEDAGGADTQYF

v_call: TRBV10-3
clone_size: .
d_call: TRBD2
j_call: TRBJ2-1
cdr3_nt: TGTGCCATCAGCGGGGGTTATAGCGGGAGAGGGAGCAATGAGCAGTTCTTC
cdr3_aa: CAISGGYSGRGSNEQFF

v_call: TRBV12-3/TRBV12-4
clone_size: .
d_call: TRBD2
j_call: TRBJ2-1
cdr3_nt: TGTGCCAGCAGCCAAACTAGCGGGGTCAACAATGAGCAGTTCTTC
cdr3_aa: CASSQTSGVNNEQFF

v_call: TRBV5-1
clone_size: .
d_call: .
j_call: TRBJ1-1
cdr3_nt: TGCGCCAGCAGCCTGACAGTCCGGGGACTGAAAAAATTGAACACTGAAGCTTTCTTT
cdr3_aa: CASSLTVRGLKKLNTEAFF